Following are 8 T cell receptor beta chains from one sample sequenced in a study of cytomegalovirus exposure and HLA in healthy donors. The PCR contained 60 Vbeta and 13 Jbeta primers. The table came from immunoSEQ multiplex PCR; TCRdb's copy has only in-frame clones and leaves some out. Among 140,000 to 150,000 clones listed, 80% were seen once. The sequenced sample consisted of PBMCs. These receptor sequences come from a middle-aged man in good health and CMV-seronegative.

The chain links TRBV2 to TRBJ1-5; D is unclear. V was trimmed by 6 bases and J by 2 bases, leaving 17 bases between them. The CDR3 contains 16 residues. Germline V lookup: CDR1 SNHLY, CDR2 FYNNEI. This CDR3 is CASSGGGRAGNQPQHF. In nucleotides, the CDR3 is TGTGCCAGCAGCGGCGGAGGGAGGGCCGGCAATCAGCCCCAGCATTTT.

This clone turned up a few times. The CDR3 sequence: CASSVGDNEKLFF. The CDR3 DNA is TGCGCCAGCAGCGTCGGGGATAATGAAAAACTGTTTTTT. This sequence joins TRBV5-1 and TRBJ1-4; D unclear. CDR1 and CDR2 (germline): SGHRS, YFSETQ. The CDR3 is 13 amino acids. The ends were cut back, 4 bases at V and 4 bases at J, with 8 bases in the middle.

The V gene is TRBV14, the J gene TRBJ1-4; unclear D gene. V lost 1 base and J 10 bases, leaving 4 bases between the germline ends. The CDR3 contains 11 residues. CDR1 SGHDN and CDR2 FVKESK come from the germline V gene. DNA for the CDR3: TGTGCCAGCAGCCAAGTCGGAAAACTGTTTTTT. Its protein is CASSQVGKLFF.

This chain joins TRBV6-5 and TRBJ2-3; perhaps TRBD2 as D (7 bases). Germline loops: CDR1 MNHEY, CDR2 SVGAGI. The CDR3 runs 15 residues. V shed 0 bases and J shed 8 bases, with 15 bases lying between them. The DNA of the CDR3 is TGTGCCAGCAGTTACTCGAACGGGGGGCGGGCTACGCAGTATTTT. Amino acid sequence: CASSYSNGGRATQYF.

The chain carries TRBV4-1 and TRBJ2-7; D call uncertain. Germline V lookup: CDR1 MGHRA, CDR2 YSYEKL. The CDR3 consists of 14 residues. V was shortened by 0 bases and J by 5 bases, with 11 bases between the two germline ends. CDR3 sequence: CASSQERVSHEQYF. CDR3 DNA: TGCGCCAGCAGCCAAGAGCGAGTGTCCCACGAGCAGTACTTC.

The chain links TRBV7-3 to TRBJ2-1; the D gene is possibly TRBD1 (6 bases). The germline CDR1 and CDR2 sequences are SGHTA and FQGTGA. This CDR3 has 15 residues. Trimming shortened V by 5 bases and J by 2 bases, and 13 bases separated the two germline ends. DNA of the CDR3: TGTGCCAGCAGCCCGACAGGACAGACCTACAATGAGCAGTTCTTC. Its translation is CASSPTGQTYNEQFF. The variable domain in full, with the rest retrieved from reference TRBV7-3 and TRBJ2-1, is GAGVSQTPSNKVTEKGKYVELRCDPISGHTALYWYRQSLGQGPEFLIYFQGTGAADDSGLPNDRFFAVRPEGSVSTLKIQRTERGDSAVYLCASSPTGQTYNEQFFGPGTRLTVL.

The chain combines TRBV25-1 with TRBJ2-7; 9 positions match TRBD1. The CDR3 totals 14 residues. Germline loops: CDR1 MGHDK, CDR2 SYGVNS. J lost 5 bases, V lost 3 bases, and 5 bases had no gene match. The CDR3 DNA follows: TGTGCCAGCAGTGATCCCGGGACAGGGAACGAGCAGTACTTC. Amino acid sequence: CASSDPGTGNEQYF.

The rearrangement links TRBV6-4 to TRBJ2-2; D gene unclear. This CDR3 region has 14 residues. Germline V CDR1 and CDR2: MRHNA, SNTAGT. V dropped 2 bases and J dropped 1 base, with 5 bases sitting between them. The CDR3 protein is CASSDGQNTGELFF. Written as DNA, the CDR3 is TGTGCCAGCAGTGACGGGCAGAACACCGGGGAGCTGTTTTTT.